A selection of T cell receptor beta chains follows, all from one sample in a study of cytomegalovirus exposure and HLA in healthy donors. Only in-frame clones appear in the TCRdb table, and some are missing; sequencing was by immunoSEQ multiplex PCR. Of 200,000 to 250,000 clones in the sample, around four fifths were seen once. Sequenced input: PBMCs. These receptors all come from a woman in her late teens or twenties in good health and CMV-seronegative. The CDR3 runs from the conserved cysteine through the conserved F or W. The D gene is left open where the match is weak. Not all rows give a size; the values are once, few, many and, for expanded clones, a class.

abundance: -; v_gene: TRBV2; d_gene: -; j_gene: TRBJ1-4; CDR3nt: TGTGCCAGCAGTGATAGATACGGTAATGAAAAACTGTTTTTT; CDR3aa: CASSDRYGNEKLFF
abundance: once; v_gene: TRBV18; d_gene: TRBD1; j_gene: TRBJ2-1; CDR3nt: TGTGCCAGCTCACCGGACAGGGCTAGGAATGAGCAGTTCTTC; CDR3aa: CASSPDRARNEQFF
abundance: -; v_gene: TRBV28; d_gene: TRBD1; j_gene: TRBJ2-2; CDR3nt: TGTGCCAGCAGCCGGGACAGCCCACACCAGAGGGCCGGGGAGCTGTTTTTT; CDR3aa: CASSRDSPHQRAGELFF
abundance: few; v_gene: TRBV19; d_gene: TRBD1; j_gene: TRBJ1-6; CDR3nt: TGTGCCAGTAGTAGTTCAGGGGGGAATTCACCCCTCCACTTT; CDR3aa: CASSSSGGNSPLHF
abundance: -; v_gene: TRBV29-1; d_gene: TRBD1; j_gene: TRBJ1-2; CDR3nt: TGCAGCGTTGAAGGACCCGGGACAGGACGCTATGGCTACACCTTC; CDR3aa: CSVEGPGTGRYGYTF
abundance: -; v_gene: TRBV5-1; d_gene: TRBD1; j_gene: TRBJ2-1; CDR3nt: TGCGCCAGCAGCTTCCGGGACAGGGTCTACAATGAGCAGTTCTTC; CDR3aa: CASSFRDRVYNEQFF
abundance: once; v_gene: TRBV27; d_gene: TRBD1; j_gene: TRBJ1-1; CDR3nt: TGTGCCAGCAGTCCCAGGGACAGAAGCTCGGTCACTGAAGCTTTCTTT; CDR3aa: CASSPRDRSSVTEAFF
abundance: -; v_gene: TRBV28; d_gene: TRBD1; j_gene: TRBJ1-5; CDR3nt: TGTGCCAGCAGCACGGGACAGGGGCTCATTCAGCCCCAGCATTTT; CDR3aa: CASSTGQGLIQPQHF
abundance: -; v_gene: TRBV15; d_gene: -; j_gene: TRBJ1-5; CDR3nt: TGTGCCACCTCCCGAGATTGGGGTTCGGGACAGCCCCAGCATTTT; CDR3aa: CATSRDWGSGQPQHF
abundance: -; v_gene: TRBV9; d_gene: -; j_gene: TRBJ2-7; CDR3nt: TGTGCCAGCAGCGCCAACACAGGGCACTACGAGCAGTACTTC; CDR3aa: CASSANTGHYEQYF
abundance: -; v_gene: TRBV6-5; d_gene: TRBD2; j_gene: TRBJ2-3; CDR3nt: TGTGCCAGCAGAACGACTAGCGGGAAGGCAGATACGCAGTATTTT; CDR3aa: CASRTTSGKADTQYF
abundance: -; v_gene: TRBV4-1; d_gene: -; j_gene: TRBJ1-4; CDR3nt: TGCGCCAGCAGCCGCGTGGGGGGGACTAATGAAAAACTGTTTTTT; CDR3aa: CASSRVGGTNEKLFF
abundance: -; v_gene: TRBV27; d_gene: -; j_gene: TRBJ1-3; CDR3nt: TGTGCCAGCAGAACGACAGGTCACGACACCATATATTTT; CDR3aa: CASRTTGHDTIYF
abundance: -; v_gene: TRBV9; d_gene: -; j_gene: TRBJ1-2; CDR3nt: TGTGCCAGCAGCGTAGAAGGCAGGGGTAGCTATGGCTACACCTTC; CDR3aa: CASSVEGRGSYGYTF
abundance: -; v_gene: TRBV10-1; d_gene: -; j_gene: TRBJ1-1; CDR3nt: TGCGCCTCCCCCCGAGAAGGGAACACTGAAGCTTTCTTT; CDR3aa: CASPREGNTEAFF
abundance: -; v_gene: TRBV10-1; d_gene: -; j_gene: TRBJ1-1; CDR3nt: TGCGCCAGCAGTGAGGGACTCAACACTGAAGCTTTCTTT; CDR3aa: CASSEGLNTEAFF
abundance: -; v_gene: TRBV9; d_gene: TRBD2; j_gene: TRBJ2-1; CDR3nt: TGTGCCAGCAGCGTTAGCGGGAGGCGAGTTAATGAGCAGTTCTTC; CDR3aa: CASSVSGRRVNEQFF
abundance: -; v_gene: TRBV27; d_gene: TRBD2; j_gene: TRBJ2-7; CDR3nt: TGTGCCAGCAGTTCCCTCTCTGAGGCAGCGGGAGTTCCCTACGAGCAGTACTTC; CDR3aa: CASSSLSEAAGVPYEQYF
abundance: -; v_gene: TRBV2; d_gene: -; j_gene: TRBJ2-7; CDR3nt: TGTGCCAGCAGCCAAGGACGGAGCTACGAGCAGTACTTC; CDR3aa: CASSQGRSYEQYF
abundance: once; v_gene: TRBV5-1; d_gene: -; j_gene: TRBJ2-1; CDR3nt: TGCGCCAGCAGCTGGAGGGCCGGGACTGCCTACAATGAGCAGTTCTTC; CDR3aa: CASSWRAGTAYNEQFF
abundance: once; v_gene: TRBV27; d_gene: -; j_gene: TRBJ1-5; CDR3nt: TGTGCCAGCAGTTTAAGGCGGGGGAATCAGCCCCAGCATTTT; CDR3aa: CASSLRRGNQPQHF
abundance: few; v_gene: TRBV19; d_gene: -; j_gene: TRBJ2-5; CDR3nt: TGTGCCAGTAGTATTGCACATCAAGAGACCCAGTACTTC; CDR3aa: CASSIAHQETQYF
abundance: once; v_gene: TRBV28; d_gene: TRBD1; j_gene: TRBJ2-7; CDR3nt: TGTGCCACCCTCCGGGACAGGGTTGCCTACGAGCAGTACTTC; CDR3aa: CATLRDRVAYEQYF
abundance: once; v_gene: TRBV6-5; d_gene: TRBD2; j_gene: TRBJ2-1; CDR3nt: TGTGCCAGCAGTTACGAGAGCGGGAGGCCCTACAATGAGCAGTTCTTC; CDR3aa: CASSYESGRPYNEQFF
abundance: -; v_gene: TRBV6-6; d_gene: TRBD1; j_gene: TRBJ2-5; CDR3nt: TGTGCCAGCAGTCCCGACAGGGTGATCCAGTACTTC; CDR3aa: CASSPDRVIQYF
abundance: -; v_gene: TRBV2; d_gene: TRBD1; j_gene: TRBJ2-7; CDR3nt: TGTGCCAGCAGAGCCCAGGGGGTCAGCTCCTACGAGCAGTACTTC; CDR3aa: CASRAQGVSSYEQYF
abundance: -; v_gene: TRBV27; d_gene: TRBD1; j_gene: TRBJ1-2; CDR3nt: TGTGCCAGCAGGTCAGGGACAGGGGGCTATGGCTACACCTTC; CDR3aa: CASRSGTGGYGYTF
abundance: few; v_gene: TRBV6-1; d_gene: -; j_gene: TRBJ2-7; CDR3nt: TGTGCCAGCAGTGAAGTTGCCACCTACGAGCAGTACTTC; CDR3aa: CASSEVATYEQYF
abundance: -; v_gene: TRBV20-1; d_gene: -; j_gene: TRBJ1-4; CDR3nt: TGCAGTGCTTCTCTGGGCGAAAAACTGTTTTTT; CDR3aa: CSASLGEKLFF
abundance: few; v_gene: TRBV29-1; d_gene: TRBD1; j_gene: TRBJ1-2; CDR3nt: TGCAGCGCCTGGACAGGGCTTGTGGGCTACACCTTC; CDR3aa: CSAWTGLVGYTF
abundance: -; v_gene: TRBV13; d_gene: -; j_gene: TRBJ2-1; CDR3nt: TGTGCCAGCAGTGAGGGGGGGACCGATGAGAATGAGCAGTTCTTC; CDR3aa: CASSEGGTDENEQFF
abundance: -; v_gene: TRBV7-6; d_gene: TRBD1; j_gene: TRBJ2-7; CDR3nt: TGTGCCAGCAGCTTGGGGACAGCTTCCTACGAGCAGTACTTC; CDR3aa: CASSLGTASYEQYF
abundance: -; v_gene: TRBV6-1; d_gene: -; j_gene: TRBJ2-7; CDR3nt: TGTGCCAGCAGTGAAGTTTTGGACCTAGGGTACGAGCAGTACTTC; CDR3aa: CASSEVLDLGYEQYF
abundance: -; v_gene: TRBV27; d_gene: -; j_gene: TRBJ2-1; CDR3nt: TGTGCCAGCAGAAGATCCTACAATGAGCAGTTCTTC; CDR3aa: CASRRSYNEQFF
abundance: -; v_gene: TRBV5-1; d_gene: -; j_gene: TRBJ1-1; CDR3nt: TGCGCCAGCAGCTTGGTATCGGCGGCGGATTACACTGAAGCTTTCTTT; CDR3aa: CASSLVSAADYTEAFF